This T cell receptor (beta chain) was found in a study of cytomegalovirus exposure and HLA in healthy donors (dated by TCRdb to the late 2010s). Turning to the overall study: In an earlier analysis of under 750 of the donors, around 300 Gb of sequence data and 117 million unique TCR beta sequences from about 190 million T cells were reported. To decide whether each TCR beta V gene segment behaved as functional or pseudogenic, an earlier analysis of nearly 600 of the donors relied on high-throughput TCR beta sequencing. The study was designed to test whether signatures of past pathogen exposure could be identified by cataloging public T cell receptors. Class I and class II HLA loci were covered by the typing at four-digit resolution. Among the approximately 430 genotyped donors, about 83% belonged to the genetic ancestry cluster associated with self-reported Caucasian donors. About 330 gigabases of sequencing data and around 88 million unique TCR sequences made up an early release that covered 500 to 650 HLA-typed donors. About five DR-DQ haplotypes were handled as single units for association and clustering because linkage in the cohort was strong. In the later analysis, no new phenotypic data were used to find candidate immune exposures; instead, reliance was placed on TCR beta sequences and their occurrence across donors. Along with the approximately 700-subject first cohort, a separate validation cohort of over a hundred different subjects was used. The T cell repertoires of about 700 subjects were profiled by immunosequencing and related to cytomegalovirus serostatus. Across approximately 400 genotyped donors of the cohort, an average of roughly 200,000 unique TCR beta nucleotide sequences per donor were sequenced, and roughly 17% of those sequences were non-productive. To predict cytomegalovirus infection status, the study brought together high-throughput TCR immunosequencing, statistical association of individual TCRs with disease status, and machine learning. Donor age, sex, ethnicity and CMV serostatus were collected together with the repertoire data. A later analysis re-examined previously published TCR beta repertoires from several hundred donors and added high-resolution HLA genotyping to investigate patterns of TCR occurrence. A later genetic analysis used genome-wide SNP genotypes for about 55% of the 666 donors, treating that subset as a discovery cohort. All discovery cohort repertoires had been generated on a single sequencing platform. Typing coverage varied by locus: about 629-630 donors for A, B, C, DRB1 and DQB1; roughly 560 for DQA1; approximately 610 for DPA1; 450 to 480 for DPB1.

Overall study results and their limits: According to a later analysis, most CMV-associated TCR beta chains appeared to be HLA-restricted, and the HLA associations seemed to be driven largely by CMV exposure. In a later analysis, several top co-occurrence clusters were reported to appear linked to parvovirus B19, influenza, CMV and Epstein-Barr virus. Linkage disequilibrium might explain the correlated functional status among segregating V segments, but an unknown experimental factor could not be excluded. Because the 87-base-pair reads could not distinguish some IMGT-functional V segments, including TRBV6-2 and TRBV6-3, those segments were excluded. At a false discovery rate of 0.05, a later analysis linked under 20,000 TCR beta sequences to specific HLA alleles. In a later analysis, HLA-associated TCR beta chains showed more clonal expansion and lower generation probabilities than non-associated chains that were equally common. The authors suggested that the approach could potentially be extended to other disease states and immunological phenotypes. Because HLA typing was missing for some donors at each locus, association tests included only the typed subset. Three of the identified cytomegalovirus-associated TCR beta chains were confirmed in vitro to be specific for cytomegalovirus antigens. The sequencing pipeline was judged likely to have produced a cluster of highly shared sequence variants as a technical artifact. In a later genetic analysis, fewer N-insertions in productive TCRs were reported among donors in an Asian-associated ancestry cluster than the roughly 700-donor mean. Most TCR sequences were seen in very few donors, while some public TCRs were found in many individuals. Roughly uniform sequencing depth across donors was assumed in presence/absence analyses, although this assumption may not hold. This cohort had only TCR beta chains sequenced, and the lack of alpha or paired-chain data limited which features could be detected. A later genetic analysis associated a missense DCLRE1C variant with V-gene and J-gene trimming of TCR beta chains, and an independent cohort replicated the association. In both the original and validation cohorts, the classifier was reported to diagnose cytomegalovirus status with high specificity and sensitivity. Immune exposure information for the cohort was limited to CMV serostatus. In a later analysis, the rate of TCR association differed among HLA loci, with DRB1 alleles having the most associated TCRs and HLA-C alleles having the fewest. In an earlier analysis of approximately 590 of the donors, most TCR beta V segments appeared in productive rearrangements about 87% or about 30% of the time, broadly matching IMGT annotations. Because counts were too low, about 18 rarely observed V segments, including chromosome 9 orphons, were excluded from the earlier analysis of about 500 of the donors. A further reported finding was that TCR beta sequences accurately predicted the HLA-A and HLA-B alleles for most subjects in the first cohort. When HLA alleles, especially DR and DQ, strongly co-occurred, TCR associations were difficult to assign to individual alleles. The study gave a list of more than 150 TCR beta chains associated with cytomegalovirus.

The CDR3 runs 14 residues from the cysteine to the phenylalanine. Only the CDR3 DNA stays, 42 bases, in frame from base 1. Trimmed from V: 6 bases; trimmed from J: 4 bases; junction bases lacking a gene match: 7. Based on the germline V gene, the CDR1 and CDR2 sequences are SGHDN and FVKESK. The cohort comprised more than 550 healthy bone marrow donors. At the time of sampling, every cohort member was nominally healthy, though immune exposures that went unrecorded were likely present. The donor was CMV seronegative and was included in the group of 352 seronegative cohort members. A peripheral blood sample was collected from each donor, and TCR beta sequencing was performed on peripheral blood mononuclear cells. Genomic DNA was extracted from the blood cell samples with the Qiagen DNeasy Blood Extraction Kit. Library creation used the immunoSEQ multiplex PCR assay. For the multiplex PCR, a mixture combining 60 forward primers for TCR Vbeta segments and 13 reverse primers for TCR Jbeta segments was used. The CDR3 region of rearranged TCR beta genes was amplified from genomic DNA with a multiplex PCR assay. The Illumina HiSeq System was used to sequence the amplified TCR beta libraries as 87-base-pair reads. The original pipeline was this. A later analysis counted approximately 84 million unique TCR beta chains across the 650 to 800 repertoires, and some 11 million of these chains were shared by at least two donors. Raw reads were error-corrected and collapsed into unique sequences with a nearest-neighbor algorithm that merged closely related sequences to remove PCR and sequencing errors. To assign V, D and J gene segments, CDR3 sequences were aligned to IMGT reference sequences. For a sequence to be retained, at least a six-nucleotide match to both a V gene segment and a J gene segment was required. A rearrangement was called productive if the CDR3 had no stop codons and remained in frame with V and J, and every other rearrangement was called non-productive. CDR3 was defined according to IMGT convention as the region running from the second conserved V-encoded cysteine to the conserved J-encoded phenylalanine. The earlier analysis of 450 to 750 of the donors excluded any sequence lacking an unambiguous match to a single V gene segment. An earlier analysis of several hundred of the donors classified V segments as functional when productive rearrangements were above 56.7% and as segregating when the standard deviation between donors was above 5%. To diagnose cytomegalovirus status from the catalog of TCR beta chain sequences, a statistical classification framework was built. In a later analysis, TCR nucleotide sequences were compared against IMGT/GENE-DB human TR gene sequences so that V and J genes could be assigned. Using the TCRdist pipeline, a later analysis assigned CDR3 sequences along with most-parsimonious VDJ recombination scenarios. In a later analysis, every TCR beta chain was defined by the combination of its CDR3 amino acid sequence and its V-gene family, and reads without a unique V-gene family were dropped. A later analysis removed 592 highly shared, low-generation-probability nucleotide sequences to deal with suspected cross-contamination and a sequencing artifact. In a later analysis, a clonal expansion index was calculated for each public chain from normalized within-repertoire ranks of inferred template counts. In a later analysis, generation probabilities were computed with a VDJ recombination model fitted to out-of-frame rearrangements, and the resulting probabilities were checked against IGoR. In a later analysis, TCR-TCR, TCR-HLA and TCR-CMV co-occurrence was scored with hypergeometric tests, and a repertoire-size bias correction was applied to TCR pairs. False discovery rates were estimated in a later analysis by permuting HLA or CMV assignments 20 times. A later analysis grouped co-occurring TCRs with DBSCAN, adding TCRdist sequence similarity when clustering within HLA-allele-positive subsets. Repertoires with fewer than 30,000 or more than 120,000 public chains were left out of co-occurrence clustering, as were four to six repertoires with anomalous nucleotide sharing. The table comes from immuneACCESS by way of TCRdb, which keeps in-frame sequences with V and J called. Part of the clones is missing from these tables; in studies checked, under half for an unresolved V gene and the rest for unknown reasons. V, J and clone size reflect that table, while D and trimming were determined from the DNA. The sample includes around 120,000 clones, with over 70% observed a single time. The ten top clones hold around 4% of the sample.

This clone was recorded once. The specificity of this receptor is unknown. The sample holds no much larger clone one base away, and base qualities are not on file. This TCR was sampled from a woman aged 35 to 49 in good health and CMV-seronegative. The sample taken for sequencing was PBMCs. Rearrangement joined TRBV14 to TRBJ2-7; TRBD1 aligns with 9 central bases. The nucleotide sequence reads as follows: TGTGCCAGCAGTAACCCGGGACAGGGTTACGAGCAGTACTTC. This translates into CASSNPGQGYEQYF.